A selection of T cell receptor beta chains follows, all from one sample in a study of blood T cell repertoires in COVID-19. Sequencing used immunoSEQ multiplex PCR; TCRdb keeps in-frame clones, though not all of them. Here the sample spans around 180,000 clones, over 65% being singletons. Sequenced input: peripheral blood. These receptors originate from a woman over 75 with acute or convalescent COVID-19. Each CDR3 is given with its conserved first and last residue. Fields, in order: clone size, D gene, V gene, J gene, CDR3 protein, CDR3 DNA. D genes are given only for firm matches. A row's size may be missing; if present it is once, few, many or a size class.

few,-,TRBV5-8,TRBJ1-5,CASSLGTVQGQPQHF,TGTGCCAGCAGCTTGGGTACCGTTCAGGGCCAGCCCCAGCATTTT
-,TRBD2,TRBV4-1,TRBJ2-1,CASSESGLAGGLQFF,TGCGCCAGCAGCGAATCGGGACTAGCGGGAGGCCTGCAGTTCTTC
once,TRBD2,TRBV5-1,TRBJ2-5,CASSWQGSGSFETQYF,TGCGCCAGCTCGTGGCAGGGTAGCGGGAGCTTCGAGACCCAGTACTTC
-,-,TRBV9,TRBJ2-7,CASSVAPGEGYEQYF,TGTGCCAGCAGCGTAGCTCCAGGGGAGGGCTACGAGCAGTACTTC
-,-,TRBV11-2,TRBJ2-1,CASSFGSGYNEQFF,TGTGCCAGCAGCTTTGGGAGTGGCTACAATGAGCAGTTCTTC
-,TRBD2,TRBV24-1,TRBJ2-5,CATSDLGTSGSETQYF,TGTGCCACCAGTGACCTAGGGACTAGCGGGAGTGAGACCCAGTACTTC
-,-,TRBV9,TRBJ2-5,CASSRRGNTQETQYF,TGTGCCAGCAGCCGGAGAGGCAACACCCAAGAGACCCAGTACTTC
-,-,TRBV9,TRBJ2-1,CASSVGSGDEQFF,TGTGCCAGCAGCGTCGGTTCCGGGGATGAGCAGTTCTTC
few,TRBD2,TRBV5-6,TRBJ2-1,CASVIAGFEEQFF,TGTGCCAGCGTGATAGCGGGGTTTGAGGAGCAGTTCTTC
-,TRBD2,TRBV29-1,TRBJ2-5,CSGNREGETQYF,TGCAGCGGCAACCGGGAGGGAGAGACCCAGTACTTC
-,-,TRBV10-3,TRBJ1-1,CAISGAQGSFTEAFF,TGTGCCATCAGTGGGGCACAGGGTTCGTTTACTGAAGCTTTCTTT
-,-,TRBV27,TRBJ2-3,CASSPYFEGTDTQYF,TGTGCCAGCAGCCCTTACTTTGAGGGCACAGATACGCAGTATTTT
-,-,TRBV7-9,TRBJ1-1,CASSDQDGMNTEAFF,TGTGCCAGCAGCGACCAGGACGGGATGAACACTGAAGCTTTCTTT
-,TRBD1,TRBV6-2/TRBV6-3,TRBJ1-5,CASSYSRQGVYSNQPQHF,TGTGCCAGCAGTTACTCGAGACAGGGGGTATATAGCAATCAGCCCCAGCATTTT